The clone carrying this T cell receptor beta chain appeared a single time. The antigen remains undetermined. V was cut by 0 bases and J by 6 bases, with 8 bases left in between. The germline V gene encodes CDR1 PRHDT and CDR2 FYEKMQ (reference sequence). The CDR3 is 14 amino acids. Assay: immunoSEQ multiplex PCR; the TCRdb copy retains only in-frame clones and omits some. The top ten clones hold roughly two fifths of a sample with around 20,000 clones, approximately 92% of them seen once. The data belong to a study of graft-versus-host responses after intestinal transplantation. About the study: Every recipient underwent anti-thymocyte globulin induction, then tacrolimus and steroids for 3 to 4 years.

The study's findings and limits: Detection of GvH clones occurred in recipient marrow, and some had their first appearance in ileum or blood. GvH clone levels peaked in circulation, and this peak was associated with early post-transplant HvG declines. Allograft clonal ratios (graft-versus-host to host-versus-graft) were high in patients who had graft-donor T cell macrochimerism.

This rearrangement joins TRBV13 to TRBJ2-2, with unresolved D. The sequencing used PBMCs, collected approximately 250 days after intestinal transplant. The TCR sequence derives from a human patient who received an intestinal transplant, so some T cells may come from the graft donor. CDR3 region: CASSLGTSPGELFF. DNA of the CDR3: TGTGCCAGCAGCTTAGGGACAAGCCCCGGGGAGCTGTTTTTT. Full variable domain (outside the CDR3, taken from reference TRBV13 and TRBJ2-2): AAGVIQSPRHLIKEKRETATLKCYPIPRHDTVYWYQQGPGQDPQFLISFYEKMQSDKGSIPDRFSAQQFSDYHSELNMSSLELGDSALYFCASSLGTSPGELFFGEGSRLTVL.